Reported below is one TCR beta chain. This entry is derived from a study of blood T cell repertoires in COVID-19. Study-wide background: Sample material is recorded as cDNA or gDNA derived from T cells, B-cell-depleted T cells, or PBMCs.

Losses at the gene ends were 3 bases for V and 5 bases for J; bases not matched to a gene: 11. CDR3 length: 16 residues. Germline V lookup: CDR1 LGHNA, CDR2 YSLEER. As processed by the authors: For nucleated cells, counts were estimated from reference gene primer amplification. Sequencing used immunoSEQ multiplex PCR; TCRdb keeps in-frame clones, though not all of them. That table is the source of V, J and clone size, and D and trimming were worked out from the DNA. The table shows approximately 100,000 clones, with roughly 80% occurring only once. This receptor was obtained from a man aged 55 to 70 with acute or convalescent COVID-19. The V and J genes are TRBV4-3 and TRBJ2-5, with 8 bases aligning to TRBD1. What was sequenced was peripheral blood. CDR3 residues: CASSQGSRTGKETQYF. The CDR3 nucleotides are TGCGCCAGCAGCCAGGGTTCTAGGACAGGGAAGGAGACCCAGTACTTC.